This T cell receptor beta chain was retrieved from a study of T-cell memory formation after mild COVID-19. V shed 7 bases and J 0 bases; nucleotides not matched to a gene: 2. The length of the CDR3 is 12 residues. Germline CDR1 reads SQVTM; CDR2 reads ANQGSEA. TCRdb analysed the 5' RACE reads with MiXCR anew, one entry per CDR3 protein. The sample yields a few hundred thousand distinct CDR3 sequences, about 23% seen once. The source of this sequence is an adult woman who had mild COVID-19 (a few samples of this study predate the infection). Cell type and time point are not known. This rearrangement joins TRBV29-1 to TRBJ1-1; 7 nucleotides align to TRBD1. Sequenced material: PBMCs or a T cell subset sorted from them (not recorded which). The chain's CDR3 is CSGGQMNTEAFF. CDR3 in DNA: TGCAGCGGGGGACAGATGAACACTGAAGCTTTCTTT.